This T cell receptor beta chain was obtained from a study of graft-versus-host responses after intestinal transplantation. On the study more broadly: Recipients obtained multivisceral, liver-intestinal, or isolated intestinal transplants. The recipients all started with anti-thymocyte globulin induction and then took tacrolimus and steroids for 3 to 4 years. Study outcomes and limitations: Patients with graft-donor T cell macrochimerism had high graft-versus-host to host-versus-graft clonal ratios in allografts.

With respect to this clone: Its matching antigen is unknown.

Assay used: immunoSEQ multiplex PCR; TCRdb lists only in-frame clones, some missing. The sample has 75,000 to 100,000 clones; approximately 95% are singletons. This CDR3 spans 12 amino acids. CDR1 is SGDLS and CDR2 is YYNGEE in the germline V gene. The V gene lost 4 bases and the J gene lost 6 bases, with 11 bases spanning the gap. This TCR was sampled from a human donor who received an intestinal transplant. V is TRBV9 and J is TRBJ2-7; D uncertain. The sequenced sample was unstimulated CD8+ T cells sorted from spleen or lymph node cells, obtained before intestinal transplant. The CDR3 region has the DNA TGTGCCAGCAGCTTCGGAGTGGGCGAGCAGTACTTC. As protein: CASSFGVGEQYF. The full variable domain, completed using reference TRBV9 and TRBJ2-7, is DSGVTQTPKHLITATGQRVTLRCSPRSGDLSVYWYQQSLDQGLQFLIQYYNGEERAKGNILERFSAQQFPDLHSELNLSSLELGDSALYFCASSFGVGEQYFGPGTRLTVT.